This T cell receptor beta chain originates from a study of CXCR3-negative and CXCR3-positive naive CD8 T cells. Findings and caveats of the study: Diversity proved comparably high across both naive subsets and much lower in memory CD8+ cells. CXCR3-positive naive cells carried more hydrophobic TRB CDR3s than CXCR3-negative naive cells did.

With UMI labels, 5' RACE was used to prepare the TRB cDNA libraries. TCRdb reprocessed the 5' RACE reads, keeping one entry per CDR3 protein, no DNA. The sample has 120,000 to 150,000 distinct CDR3 sequences. The study sorted every CD8+ T cell subset in triplicate at 300,000 cells each. Naive CD8+ T cells carried a CD45RO-CCR7+CD27+CD95- phenotype. Concerning this clonotype: What it binds is unknown.

CDR3 length: 14 amino acids. Germline CDR1 and CDR2: SGHRS and YFSETQ. The sample consisted of naive CXCR3+ CD8+ T cells from blood. Subset meaning: CD45RO-CCR7+CD27+CD95- naive CD8+ T cells expressing CXCR3 (TNR3+). This sequence originates from a human donor in good health. Some clones in this sample may be carry-over from other donors' samples. The chain couples TRBV5-1 to TRBJ2-7; TCRdb's assignment of TRBD1 cannot be checked, as there is no DNA. CDR3 protein: CASSPLSEQGEQYF.